Each of the 29 T cell receptor beta chains below was sequenced from the same sample in a study of CD8 T cells in ankylosing spondylitis. Each CDR3 protein is one row after TCRdb ran MiXCR on the 5' RACE reads. Among 200,000 to 300,000 distinct CDR3 sequences listed, more than 25% were seen once. The specimen was blood, either unsorted or a sorted T cell fraction (not recorded which). Receptor source: a male donor with ankylosing spondylitis or in good health (not recorded which).

This clonotype was seen repeatedly, ten times or more. The chain recombines TRBV7-6 with TRBJ2-1; a possible D gene is TRBD1 (6 bases). This CDR3 comprises 15 residues. Germline-derived CDR1 and CDR2 are SGHVS and FNYEAQ. V lost 5 bases to trimming and J lost 0 bases, with 11 bases between them. The CDR3 sequence: CASSGTSSSYNEQFF. The CDR3 DNA reads TGTGCCAGCAGCGGGACATCGAGCTCCTACAATGAGCAGTTCTTC.

This chain connects TRBV29-1 to TRBJ2-1, with 14 bases fitting TRBD2. With V trimmed by 5 bases and J by 8 bases, 8 bases remained unmatched. The germline CDR1 and CDR2 sequences are SQVTM and ANQGSEA. The CDR3 loop spans 15 amino acids. This chain's CDR3 is CSVTTSGGARDEQFF. The CDR3 DNA sequence: TGCAGCGTTACGACTAGCGGGGGGGCGCGCGATGAGCAGTTCTTC.

The gene calls are TRBV20-1 and TRBJ2-3; TRBD2 agrees at 11 bases. This CDR3 contains 17 residues. The germline gives CDR1 DFQATT, CDR2 SNEGSKA (reference sequence). V lost 6 bases to trimming and J lost 0 bases; unmatched junction nucleotides: 11. The chain's CDR3 is CSAAGTSGPISTDTQYF. The CDR3, as DNA: TGCAGTGCCGCCGGGACTAGCGGACCTATTAGCACAGATACGCAGTATTTT.

This clonotype was seen only a few times. J is TRBJ2-7 and V is TRBV28; TRBD1 agrees at 8 bases. Germline V CDR1 and CDR2: MDHEN, SYDVKM. The CDR3 contains 12 residues. Trimming removed 6 bases from V and 3 bases from J; junction bases left unmatched: 1. The CDR3: CASSTGGYEQYF. Written as DNA, the CDR3 is TGTGCCAGCAGCACAGGGGGCTACGAGCAGTACTTC.

DNA of the CDR3: TGCGCCAGCAAGCGAGGACAGGGCGTGCGTGGCAATGAGCAGTTCTTC. Amino acids: CASKRGQGVRGNEQFF. J is TRBJ2-1 and V is TRBV10-2; 8 bases agree with TRBD1. From germline, CDR1 is WSHSY and CDR2 SAAADI. This CDR3 comprises 16 residues. The junction had 14 bases not matched to a gene; V was cut back by 7 bases and J by 6 bases.

The J gene is TRBJ1-2, the V gene TRBV12-3 or TRBV12-4, with D unresolved. The CDR3 runs to 14 residues. The V gene lost 3 bases and the J gene lost 4 bases, with 12 bases spanning the gap. The CDR3 DNA reads as TGTGCCAGCAGTTTTGCCGGGCAGTTCTATGGCTACACCTTC. It specifies CASSFAGQFYGYTF.

The CDR3 sequence: CASSLTSNQPQHF. CDR3 nucleotides: TGTGCCAGCAGCCTTACAAGCAATCAGCCCCAGCATTTT. The chain uses TRBV12-3 or TRBV12-4 and TRBJ1-5, with unresolved D. Trimming cost V 6 bases and J 1 base, with 7 bases left between them. This CDR3 is built from 13 residues.

This chain joins TRBV19 and TRBJ1-6; perhaps TRBD1 as D (5 bases). The germline V gene has CDR1 LNHDA and CDR2 SQIVND (reference sequence). V lost 10 bases and J 6 bases, leaving 22 bases between the germline ends. The CDR3 is 16 amino acids. Here the CDR3 DNA reads TGTGCCACCAAGGCCCCGGGGACCATGTTTAATTCACCCCTCCACTTT. This gives the protein CATKAPGTMFNSPLHF.

This clonotype has only one observation. The chain carries TRBV9 and TRBJ2-2, with TRBD1 identical over 10 bases. The CDR3 runs 15 residues. Losses at the gene ends were 6 bases for V and 6 bases for J; bases not matched to a gene: 8. CDR1 SGDLS and CDR2 YYNGEE come from the germline V gene. In DNA, the CDR3 is TGTGCCAGCAATCGACAGGGGGCGGAGGCCGGGGAGCTGTTTTTT. Translation: CASNRQGAEAGELFF.

Ten or more counts support this clonotype. This rearrangement joins TRBV20-1 to TRBJ2-5, with 8 bases that match TRBD2. J gave up 0 bases and V 0 bases, and 6 bases lay outside the gene matches. The CDR3 is made up of 16 amino acids. Per the germline V gene, CDR1 is DFQATT and CDR2 is SNEGSKA (reference sequence). The CDR3 here is CSAREAQRGYQETQYF. The DNA of the CDR3 is TGCAGTGCTAGAGAGGCCCAGCGGGGGTACCAAGAGACCCAGTACTTC.

The chain combines TRBV20-1 with TRBJ1-1; D is uncertain. This CDR3 spans 13 amino acids. Trimming took off 1 base at V and 0 bases at J, with 6 bases between the two ends. Germline V gene data show CDR1 as DFQATT and CDR2 as SNEGSKA (reference sequence). The CDR3 nucleotides read TGCAGTGCTAGAGTCCCATTGAACACTGAAGCTTTCTTT. Protein: CSARVPLNTEAFF.

This clonotype has a handful of counts. The chain carries TRBV10-3 and TRBJ1-6; D is unresolved. This CDR3 contains 16 residues. CDR1 and CDR2 from the germline V gene are ENHRY and SYGVKD. Trimming removed 1 base at V and 0 bases at J, with 7 bases between. In nucleotides, the CDR3 is TGTGCCATCAGTGAGTGGCAGGTCTCCTATAATTCACCCCTCCACTTT. Translation: CAISEWQVSYNSPLHF.

This clonotype was detected a few times. The chain links TRBV10-1 to TRBJ2-2, with 13 bases identical to TRBD2. The germline gives CDR1 WNHNN, CDR2 SYGVQD (reference sequence). This CDR3 spans 17 amino acids. The ends lost 5 bases at V and 0 bases at J; junction bases unmatched: 3. DNA for the CDR3: TGCGCCAGCAGTAAGACTAGCGGGGGGACGAACACCGGGGAGCTGTTTTTT. Its translation: CASSKTSGGTNTGELFF.

There are many counts of this clonotype. The junction shows a germline mismatch at one end, possibly a read error. The gene calls are TRBV20-1 and TRBJ2-3; D gene uncertain. The germline V gene encodes CDR1 DFQATT and CDR2 SNEGSKA (reference sequence). The CDR3 is 12 amino acids. The CDR3 DNA sequence: TGCAGTGCCAGAGGTCCAACAGATACGCAGTATTTT. It is translated as CSARGPTDTQYF.

The genes are TRBV28 and TRBJ1-5; D is unclear. The germline gives CDR1 MDHEN, CDR2 SYDVKM. The germline V and J ends were trimmed by 5 bases and 3 bases, with 11 bases remaining between them. This CDR3 has 14 residues. CDR3 sequence (DNA): TGTGCCAGCAGTAAGATACAAGTCAATCAGCCCCAGCATTTT. Translating it yields CASSKIQVNQPQHF.

J is TRBJ2-3 and V is TRBV12-3 or TRBV12-4, with a possible D match to TRBD1 (5 bases). V dropped 7 bases and J dropped 2 bases, with 13 bases sitting between them. This CDR3 is built from 14 residues. The CDR3 region is CASIGKGDTDTQYF. For the CDR3, the DNA is TGTGCCAGCATCGGTAAAGGGGACACAGATACGCAGTATTTT.

The gene calls are TRBV10-1 and TRBJ2-5; weak D call: TRBD1 (6 bases). V gave up 6 bases and J gave up 2 bases, with 28 bases separating them. This CDR3 contains 19 residues. Germline assignment: CDR1 WNHNN and CDR2 SYGVQD (reference sequence). The CDR3 loop is CASRGRDTRDPREQETQYF. As DNA, the CDR3 is TGCGCCAGCAGAGGCCGGGACACAAGGGACCCTAGGGAGCAAGAGACCCAGTACTTC.

J is TRBJ1-5 and V is TRBV4-1, with D possibly TRBD1 on 5 matching bases. V shed 1 base and J shed 7 bases, with 11 bases lying between them. The CDR3 is made up of 14 amino acids. Germline lookup yields CDR1 MGHRA and CDR2 YSYEKL. CDR3 residues: CASSQAQGGQPQHF. Here the CDR3 DNA reads TGCGCCAGCAGCCAAGCCCAGGGTGGGCAGCCCCAGCATTTT.

At least ten counts were recorded for this clonotype. The gene calls are TRBV20-1 and TRBJ2-3; unclear D gene. Deletions cut 4 bases from V and 0 bases from J, with 8 bases between. From germline, CDR1 is DFQATT and CDR2 SNEGSKA (reference sequence). This CDR3 contains 13 residues. The CDR3 here is CSATHPSTDTQYF. The CDR3 bases are TGCAGTGCTACCCATCCTAGCACAGATACGCAGTATTTT.

J is TRBJ2-7 and V is TRBV7-9; the match to TRBD1 covers 9 bases. V shed 6 bases, J shed 6 bases, and the junction held 12 bases outside the gene matches. Per the germline V gene, CDR1 is SEHNR and CDR2 is FQNEAQ (reference sequence). The CDR3 sequence is 15 residues long. As DNA, the CDR3 is TGTGCCAGCAGTCGATCCGGGACAGGGTGGTCCGAGCAGTACTTC. This codes for CASSRSGTGWSEQYF. The full variable domain, its missing parts supplied by reference TRBV7-9 and TRBJ2-7, is DTGVSQNPRHKITKRGQNVTFRCDPISEHNRLYWYRQTLGQGPEFLTYFQNEAQLEKSRLLSDRFSAERPKGSFSTLEIQRTEQGDSAMYLCASSRSGTGWSEQYFGPGTRLTVT.

V usage is TRBV7-9 and J usage is TRBJ1-6; no reliable D call. The CDR3 loop spans 14 amino acids. CDR1 is SEHNR and CDR2 is FQNEAQ in the germline V gene (reference sequence). V was trimmed by 4 bases and J by 6 bases, leaving 10 bases between them. CDR3 DNA sequence: TGTGCCAGCAGCTCTCCCTTAACTAATTCACCCCTCCACTTT. The encoded protein is CASSSPLTNSPLHF.

This clonotype was recorded a few times. The chain links TRBV10-2 to TRBJ2-1, with TRBD2 as a possible D gene (6 bases). V gave up 6 bases and J gave up 1 base, with 13 bases separating them. CDR3 length equals 15 residues. CDR1 and CDR2 from the germline V gene are WSHSY and SAAADI. In DNA form, the CDR3 reads TGCGCCAGCAGAATAGGCGGGACTTCCTACAATGAGCAGTTCTTC. Amino acids: CASRIGGTSYNEQFF.

The chain combines TRBV29-1 with TRBJ1-5; TRBD1 matches at 7 bases. Germline CDR1 reads SQVTM; CDR2 reads ANQGSEA. The length of the CDR3 is 14 residues. V shed 3 bases and J 0 bases; nucleotides not matched to a gene: 2. The CDR3 bases are TGCAGCGTTGAGACAGGGAATAGCAATCAGCCCCAGCATTTT. The encoded protein is CSVETGNSNQPQHF. Supplemented by reference TRBV29-1 and TRBJ1-5, the full variable domain reads SAVISQKPSRDICQRGTSLTIQCQVDSQVTMMFWYRQQPGQSLTLIATANQGSEATYESGFVIDKFPISRPNLTFSTLTVSNMSPEDSSIYLCSVETGNSNQPQHFGDGTRLSIL.

The chain uses TRBV10-3 and TRBJ2-7; D may be TRBD1 (6 bases). CDR1 and CDR2 from the germline V gene are ENHRY and SYGVKD. Trimming removed 8 bases at V and 4 bases at J, with 18 bases between. CDR3 length: 14 residues. For the CDR3, the DNA is TGTGCCATCCAGGACAGTCAAAGAGGTTACGAGCAGTACTTC. Amino acids: CAIQDSQRGYEQYF.

This clonotype has a handful of counts. The rearrangement links TRBV7-9 to TRBJ2-7; D is perhaps TRBD2 (6 bases). Trimming removed 5 bases at V and 5 bases at J, with 13 bases between. Germline V gene lookup returns CDR1 SEHNR and CDR2 FQNEAQ (reference sequence). The CDR3 extends over 13 amino acids. Here the CDR3 reads CASSPRDGHEQYF. For the CDR3, the DNA is TGTGCCAGCAGCCCGCGGGACGGCCACGAGCAGTACTTC.

This clonotype was counted at least ten times. The chain is built from TRBV20-1 and TRBJ1-2, with D unclear. V lost 3 bases and J 8 bases, leaving 22 bases between the germline ends. The CDR3 runs to 15 residues. CDR1 and CDR2 (germline): DFQATT, SNEGSKA (reference sequence). The CDR3 protein is CSASLGWYEMIGYTF. The CDR3 nucleotides are TGCAGTGCTAGTCTTGGGTGGTATGAGATGATCGGCTACACCTTC.

This clonotype has only a few counts. The V call is TRBV15, the J call TRBJ1-5; D remains ambiguous. The germline V gene encodes CDR1 LNHNV and CDR2 YYDKDF (reference sequence). The CDR3 has 14 amino acids. With 5 bases removed from V and 2 bases from J, the gap between germline ends came to 10 bases. CDR3 nucleotide sequence: TGTGCCACCAGCGACTCGGTTGGCAATCAGCCCCAGCATTTT. Its translation is CATSDSVGNQPQHF.

To note about this clonotype: Germline is not matched at one junction end, which may reflect a read error. The chain carries TRBV28 and TRBJ1-1, with a tentative D call TRBD1 (5 bases). Germline V gene sequence: CDR1 MDHEN, CDR2 SYDVKM. This CDR3 is built from 14 residues. CDR3 residues: CASSPYEWGTEPFF. In DNA, the CDR3 is TGTGCCAGCAGCCCTTACGAATGGGGCACTGAACCTTTCTTT.

This clonotype has more than one count but fewer than ten. This chain uses TRBV20-1 with TRBJ2-5, with 7 bases aligning to TRBD2. Germline V gives CDR1 DFQATT, CDR2 SNEGSKA (reference sequence). The CDR3 sequence is 11 residues long. V shed 7 bases and J 3 bases; nucleotides not matched to a gene: 2. CDR3 nucleotides: TGCAGTGGGGACTACGAAGAGACCCAGTACTTC. Its translation: CSGDYEETQYF.